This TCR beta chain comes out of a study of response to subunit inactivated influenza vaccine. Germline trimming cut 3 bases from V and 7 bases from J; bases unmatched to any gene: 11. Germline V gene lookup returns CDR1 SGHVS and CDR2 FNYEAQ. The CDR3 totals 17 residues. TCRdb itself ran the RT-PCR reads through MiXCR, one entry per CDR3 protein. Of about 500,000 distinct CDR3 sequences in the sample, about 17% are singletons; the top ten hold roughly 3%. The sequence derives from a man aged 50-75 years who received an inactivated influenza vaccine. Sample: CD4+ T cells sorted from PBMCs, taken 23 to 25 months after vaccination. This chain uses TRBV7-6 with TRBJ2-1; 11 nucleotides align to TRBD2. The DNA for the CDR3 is TGTGCCAGCAGCTTCGGGACACTAGCGGGAGCGGGGAATGAGCAGTTCTTC. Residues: CASSFGTLAGAGNEQFF. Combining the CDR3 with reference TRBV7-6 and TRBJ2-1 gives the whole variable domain GAGVSQSPRYKVTKRGQDVALRCDPISGHVSLYWYRQALGQGPEFLTYFNYEAQQDKSGLPNDRFSAERPEGSISTLTIQRTEQRDSAMYRCASSFGTLAGAGNEQFFGPGTRLTVL.